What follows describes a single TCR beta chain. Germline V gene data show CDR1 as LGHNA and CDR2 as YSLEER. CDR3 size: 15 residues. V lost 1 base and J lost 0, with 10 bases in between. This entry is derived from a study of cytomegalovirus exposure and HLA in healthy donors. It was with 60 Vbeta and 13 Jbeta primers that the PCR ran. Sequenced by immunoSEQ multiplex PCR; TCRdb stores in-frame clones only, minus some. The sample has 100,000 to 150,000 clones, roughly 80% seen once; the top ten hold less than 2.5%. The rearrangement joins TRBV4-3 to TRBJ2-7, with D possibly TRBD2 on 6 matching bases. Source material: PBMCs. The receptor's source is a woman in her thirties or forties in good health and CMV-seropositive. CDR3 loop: CASSQVADYSYEQYF. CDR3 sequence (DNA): TGCGCCAGCAGCCAAGTTGCGGACTACTCCTACGAGCAGTACTTC.